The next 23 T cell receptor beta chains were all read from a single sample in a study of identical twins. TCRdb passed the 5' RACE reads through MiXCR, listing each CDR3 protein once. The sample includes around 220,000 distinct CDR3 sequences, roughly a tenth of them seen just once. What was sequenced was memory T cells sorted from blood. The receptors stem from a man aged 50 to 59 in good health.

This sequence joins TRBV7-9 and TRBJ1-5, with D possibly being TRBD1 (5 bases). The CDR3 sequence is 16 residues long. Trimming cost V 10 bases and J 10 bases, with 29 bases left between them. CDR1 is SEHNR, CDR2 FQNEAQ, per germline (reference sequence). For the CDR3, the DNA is TGTGCCACCGCGGGACCTAGTACGAATCCCTCCGGTCCCCAGCATTTT. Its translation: CATAGPSTNPSGPQHF.

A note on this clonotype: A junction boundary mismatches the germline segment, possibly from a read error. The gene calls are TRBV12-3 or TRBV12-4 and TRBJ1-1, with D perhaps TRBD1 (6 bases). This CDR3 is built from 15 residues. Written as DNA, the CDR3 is TGTGCCAGTAGTTTCGACAGGAGGACTAACCCTGAAGCTTTCTTT. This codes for CASSFDRRTNPEAFF.

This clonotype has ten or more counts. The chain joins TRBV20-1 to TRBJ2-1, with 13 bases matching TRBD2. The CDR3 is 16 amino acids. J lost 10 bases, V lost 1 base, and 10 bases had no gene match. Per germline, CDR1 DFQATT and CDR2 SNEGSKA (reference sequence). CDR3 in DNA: TGCAGTGCTAGAGGACAGACTAGCGGGGGGCCCGGGGAGCAGTTCTTC. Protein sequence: CSARGQTSGGPGEQFF.

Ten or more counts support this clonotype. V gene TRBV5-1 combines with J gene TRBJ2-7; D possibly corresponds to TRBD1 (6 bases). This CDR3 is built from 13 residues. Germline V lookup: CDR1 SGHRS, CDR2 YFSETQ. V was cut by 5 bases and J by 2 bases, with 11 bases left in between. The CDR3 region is CASRGDNTYEQYF. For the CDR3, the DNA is TGCGCCAGCAGGGGGGACAATACCTACGAGCAGTACTTC. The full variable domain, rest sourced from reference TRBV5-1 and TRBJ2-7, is KAGVTQTPRYLIKTRGQQVTLSCSPISGHRSVSWYQQTPGQGLQFLFEYFSETQRNKGNFPGRFSGRQFSNSRSEMNVSTLELGDSALYLCASRGDNTYEQYFGPGTRLTVT.

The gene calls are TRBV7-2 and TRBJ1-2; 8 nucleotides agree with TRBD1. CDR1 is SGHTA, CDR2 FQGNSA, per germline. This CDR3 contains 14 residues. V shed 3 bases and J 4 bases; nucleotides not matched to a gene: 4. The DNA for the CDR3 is TGTGCCAGCAGCTTTAGTCAGGGGGCCTATGGCTACACCTTC. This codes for CASSFSQGAYGYTF.

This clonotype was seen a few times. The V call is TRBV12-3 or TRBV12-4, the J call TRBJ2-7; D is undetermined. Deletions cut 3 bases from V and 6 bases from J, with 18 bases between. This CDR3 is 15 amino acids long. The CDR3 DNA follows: TGTGCCAGCAGTTTCCATAGGACGGGTACGGGCGAGCAGTACTTC. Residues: CASSFHRTGTGEQYF.

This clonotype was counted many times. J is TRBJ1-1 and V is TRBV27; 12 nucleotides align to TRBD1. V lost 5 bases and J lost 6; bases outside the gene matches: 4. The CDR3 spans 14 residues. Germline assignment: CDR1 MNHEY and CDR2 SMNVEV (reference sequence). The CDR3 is CASSMGQGAAEAFF. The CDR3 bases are TGTGCCAGCAGTATGGGACAGGGGGCCGCTGAAGCTTTCTTT.

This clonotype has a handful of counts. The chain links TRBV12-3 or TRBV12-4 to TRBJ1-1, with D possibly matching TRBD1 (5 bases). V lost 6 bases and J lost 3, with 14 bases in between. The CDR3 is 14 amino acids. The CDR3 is CASSTGWGDTEAFF. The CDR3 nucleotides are TGTGCCAGCAGCACAGGTTGGGGAGACACTGAAGCTTTCTTT.

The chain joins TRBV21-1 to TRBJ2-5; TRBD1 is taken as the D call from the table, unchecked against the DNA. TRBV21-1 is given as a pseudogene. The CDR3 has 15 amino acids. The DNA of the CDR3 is TGTGCCAGCAGCAAAGAGGGACAGATACAAGAGACCCAGTACTTC. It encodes CASSKEGQIQETQYF.

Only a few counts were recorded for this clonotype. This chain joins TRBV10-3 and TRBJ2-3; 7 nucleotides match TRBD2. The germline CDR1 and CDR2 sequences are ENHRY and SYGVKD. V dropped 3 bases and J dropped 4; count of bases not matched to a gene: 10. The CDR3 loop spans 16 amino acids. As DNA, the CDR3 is TGTGCCATCAGTGACAGGCCTAGCGGTCAGGCAGATACGCAGTATTTT. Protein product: CAISDRPSGQADTQYF.

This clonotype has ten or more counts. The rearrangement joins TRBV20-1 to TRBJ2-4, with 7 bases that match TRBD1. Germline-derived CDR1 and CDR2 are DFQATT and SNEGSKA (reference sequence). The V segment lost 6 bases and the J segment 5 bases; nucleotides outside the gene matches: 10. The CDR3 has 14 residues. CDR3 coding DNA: TGCAGTGCAAGACAGGGATTGGGCCAAAACATTCAGTACTTC. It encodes CSARQGLGQNIQYF.

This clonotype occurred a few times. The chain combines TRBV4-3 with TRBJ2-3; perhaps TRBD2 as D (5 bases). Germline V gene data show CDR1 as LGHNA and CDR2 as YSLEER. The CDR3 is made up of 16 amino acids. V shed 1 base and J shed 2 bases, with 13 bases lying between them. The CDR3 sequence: CASSQGGPGYTDTQYF. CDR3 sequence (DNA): TGCGCCAGCAGCCAAGGCGGGCCGGGCTACACAGATACGCAGTATTTT.

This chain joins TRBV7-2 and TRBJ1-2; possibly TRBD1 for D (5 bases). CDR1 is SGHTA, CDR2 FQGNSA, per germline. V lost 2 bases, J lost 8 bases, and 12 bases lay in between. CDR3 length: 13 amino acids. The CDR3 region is CASSLLPGQGYTF. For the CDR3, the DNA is TGTGCCAGCAGCTTATTGCCAGGGCAGGGCTACACCTTC.

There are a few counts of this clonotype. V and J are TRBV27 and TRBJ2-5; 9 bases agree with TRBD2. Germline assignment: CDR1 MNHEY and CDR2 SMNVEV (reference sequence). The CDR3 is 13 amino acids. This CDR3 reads CTAGRGGQETQYF. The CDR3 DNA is TGTACCGCGGGGCGGGGGGGCCAAGAGACCCAGTACTTC.

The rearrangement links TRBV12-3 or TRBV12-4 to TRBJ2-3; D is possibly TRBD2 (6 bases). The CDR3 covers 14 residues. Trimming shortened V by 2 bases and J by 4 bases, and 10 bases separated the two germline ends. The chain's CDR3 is CASSLLEGSDTQYF. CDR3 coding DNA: TGTGCCAGCAGTTTATTGGAGGGGTCAGATACGCAGTATTTT.

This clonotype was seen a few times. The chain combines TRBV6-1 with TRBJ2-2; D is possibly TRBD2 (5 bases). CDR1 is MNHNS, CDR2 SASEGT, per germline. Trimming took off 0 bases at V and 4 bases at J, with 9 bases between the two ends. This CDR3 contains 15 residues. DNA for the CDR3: TGTGCCAGCAGTGAAGCGGGCGGACTCACCGGGGAGCTGTTTTTT. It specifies CASSEAGGLTGELFF.

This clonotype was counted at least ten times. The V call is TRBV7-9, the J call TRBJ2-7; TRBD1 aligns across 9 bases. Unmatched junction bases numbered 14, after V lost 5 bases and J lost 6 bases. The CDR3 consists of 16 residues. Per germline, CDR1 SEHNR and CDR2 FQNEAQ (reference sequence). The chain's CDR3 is CASSAIPGQGTSEQYF. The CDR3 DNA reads TGTGCCAGCAGCGCCATTCCGGGACAGGGCACCTCCGAGCAGTACTTC.

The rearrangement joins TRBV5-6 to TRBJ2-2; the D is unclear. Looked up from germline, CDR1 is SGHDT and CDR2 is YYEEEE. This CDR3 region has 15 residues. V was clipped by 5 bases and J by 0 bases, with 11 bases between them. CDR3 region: CASRRTGSNTGELFF. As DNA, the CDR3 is TGTGCCAGCAGAAGGACCGGTTCGAACACCGGGGAGCTGTTTTTT. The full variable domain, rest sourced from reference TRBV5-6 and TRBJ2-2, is DAGVTQSPTHLIKTRGQQVTLRCSPKSGHDTVSWYQQALGQGPQFIFQYYEEEERQRGNFPDRFSGHQFPNYSSELNVNALLLGDSALYLCASRRTGSNTGELFFGEGSRLTVL.

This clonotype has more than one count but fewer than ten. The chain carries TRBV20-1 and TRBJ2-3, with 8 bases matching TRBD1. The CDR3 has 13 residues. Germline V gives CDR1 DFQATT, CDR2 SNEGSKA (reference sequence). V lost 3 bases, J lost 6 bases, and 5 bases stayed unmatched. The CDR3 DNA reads TGCAGTGCTAGCCAGGGGGCAGGGGATACGCAGTATTTT. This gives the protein CSASQGAGDTQYF.

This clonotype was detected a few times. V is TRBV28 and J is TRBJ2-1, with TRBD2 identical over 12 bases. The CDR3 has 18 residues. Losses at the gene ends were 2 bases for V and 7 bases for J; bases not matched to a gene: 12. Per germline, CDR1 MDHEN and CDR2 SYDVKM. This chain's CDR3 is CASSLSLAGGPSGNEQFF. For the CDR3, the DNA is TGTGCCAGCAGTTTAAGCCTAGCGGGAGGGCCCTCGGGGAATGAGCAGTTCTTC.

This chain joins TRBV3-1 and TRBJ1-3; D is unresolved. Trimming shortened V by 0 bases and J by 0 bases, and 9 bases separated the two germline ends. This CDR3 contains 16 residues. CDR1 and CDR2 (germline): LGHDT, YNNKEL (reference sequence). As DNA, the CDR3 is TGTGCCAGCAGCCAAGATATGGGGAGCTCTGGAAACACCATATATTTT. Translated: CASSQDMGSSGNTIYF.

The CDR3 sequence is CASSKSGLYEQYF. Here the CDR3 DNA reads TGTGCCAGCAGCAAATCAGGGCTGTACGAGCAGTACTTC. The gene calls are TRBV7-6 and TRBJ2-7, with D perhaps TRBD1 (5 bases). V shed 5 bases and J shed 4 bases, with 12 bases lying between them. The CDR3 is made up of 13 amino acids. CDR1 and CDR2 (germline): SGHVS, FNYEAQ.

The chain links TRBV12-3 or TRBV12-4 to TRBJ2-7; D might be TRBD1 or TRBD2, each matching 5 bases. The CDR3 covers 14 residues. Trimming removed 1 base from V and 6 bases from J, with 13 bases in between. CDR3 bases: TGTGCCAGCAGTTTAGAGAGGGGATGGGGCGAGCAGTACTTC. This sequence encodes CASSLERGWGEQYF.